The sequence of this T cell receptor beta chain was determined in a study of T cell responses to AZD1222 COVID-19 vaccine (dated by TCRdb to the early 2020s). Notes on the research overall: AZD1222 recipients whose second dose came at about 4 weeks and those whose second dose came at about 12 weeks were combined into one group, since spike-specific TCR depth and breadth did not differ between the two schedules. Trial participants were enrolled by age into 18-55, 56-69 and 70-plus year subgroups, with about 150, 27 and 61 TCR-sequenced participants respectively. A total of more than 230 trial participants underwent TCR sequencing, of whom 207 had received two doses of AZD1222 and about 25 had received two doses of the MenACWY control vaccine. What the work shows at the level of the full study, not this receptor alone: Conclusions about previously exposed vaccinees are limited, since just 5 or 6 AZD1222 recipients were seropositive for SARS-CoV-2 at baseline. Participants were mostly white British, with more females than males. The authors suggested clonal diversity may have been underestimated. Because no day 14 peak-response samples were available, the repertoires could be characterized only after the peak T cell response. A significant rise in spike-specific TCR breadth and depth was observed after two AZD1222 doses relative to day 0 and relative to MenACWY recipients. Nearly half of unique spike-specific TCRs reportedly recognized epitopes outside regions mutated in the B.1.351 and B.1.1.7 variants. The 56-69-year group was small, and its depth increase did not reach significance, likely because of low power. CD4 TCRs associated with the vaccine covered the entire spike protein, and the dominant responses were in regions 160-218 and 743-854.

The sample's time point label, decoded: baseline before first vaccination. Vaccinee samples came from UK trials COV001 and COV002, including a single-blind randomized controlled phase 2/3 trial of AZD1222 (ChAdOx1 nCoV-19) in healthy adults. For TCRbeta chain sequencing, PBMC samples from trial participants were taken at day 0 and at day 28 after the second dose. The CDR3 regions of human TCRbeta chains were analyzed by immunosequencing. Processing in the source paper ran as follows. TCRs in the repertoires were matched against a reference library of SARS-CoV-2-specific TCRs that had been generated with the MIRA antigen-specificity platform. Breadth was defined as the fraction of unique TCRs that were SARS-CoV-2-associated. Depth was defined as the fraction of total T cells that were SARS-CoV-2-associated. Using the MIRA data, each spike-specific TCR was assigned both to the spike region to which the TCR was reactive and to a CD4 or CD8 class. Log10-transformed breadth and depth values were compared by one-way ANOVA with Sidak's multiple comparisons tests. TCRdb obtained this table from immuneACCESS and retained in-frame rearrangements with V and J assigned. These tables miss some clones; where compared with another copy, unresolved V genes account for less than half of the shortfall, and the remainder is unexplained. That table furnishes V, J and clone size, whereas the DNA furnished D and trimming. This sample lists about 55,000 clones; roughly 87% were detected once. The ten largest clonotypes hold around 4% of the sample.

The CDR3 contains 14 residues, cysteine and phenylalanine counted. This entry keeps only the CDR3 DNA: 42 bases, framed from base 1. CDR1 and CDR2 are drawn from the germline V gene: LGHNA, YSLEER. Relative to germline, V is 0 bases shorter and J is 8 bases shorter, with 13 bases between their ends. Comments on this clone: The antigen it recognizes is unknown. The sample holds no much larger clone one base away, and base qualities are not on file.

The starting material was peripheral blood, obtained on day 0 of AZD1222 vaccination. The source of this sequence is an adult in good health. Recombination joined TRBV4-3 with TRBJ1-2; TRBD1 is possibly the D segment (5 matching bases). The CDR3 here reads CASSQDGGLWGYTF. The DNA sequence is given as TGCGCCAGCAGCCAAGACGGGGGACTATGGGGCTACACCTTC.